The T cell receptor beta chain described here comes from a study of control samples from healthy donors and cancer patients. V lost 5 bases, J lost 2 bases, and 5 bases lay in between. This CDR3 has 12 residues. Data came from immunoSEQ multiplex PCR; TCRdb stores just in-frame clones and leaves some out. The table lists some 90,000 clones, 70% to 90% of them singletons. The chain uses TRBV12-3 or TRBV12-4 and TRBJ2-3; D gene unclear. The specimen sequenced was blood. The clonotype was recovered from a woman aged 55-69 years in good health. Here the CDR3 DNA reads TGTGCCAGCAGTCAATTCACAGATACGCAGTATTTT. It encodes CASSQFTDTQYF.